This entry lists 7 T cell receptor beta chains sequenced from one sample in a study of OX40 agonist ivuxolimab in advanced cancers. Here immunoSEQ multiplex PCR was the method, and the copy in TCRdb shows in-frame clones only, minus some. The table records about 76,000 clones, approximately 83% of them present only once. The source material was CD4+ or CD8+ T cells sorted from blood, sampled in a trial of the OX40 agonist ivuxolimab. The receptor source for this set is an adult with an advanced solid tumor such as melanoma, head and neck, liver or kidney cancer.

The rearrangement joins TRBV30 to TRBJ2-2; no definite D call. V lost 0 bases to trimming and J lost 2 bases, with 22 bases between them. Looked up from germline, CDR1 is GTSNPN and CDR2 is SVGIG (reference sequence). This CDR3 is built from 19 residues. Here the CDR3 DNA reads TGTGCCTGGAGTGTAGGACCGGGCCCAATCTTAGTTAACACCGGGGAGCTGTTTTTT. This encodes CAWSVGPGPILVNTGELFF.

V usage is TRBV6-5 and J usage is TRBJ2-7; a weak D match, TRBD1 (6 bases). V lost 5 bases, J lost 6 bases, and 11 bases lay in between. Germline V gene data show CDR1 as MNHEY and CDR2 as SVGAGI. This CDR3 is built from 12 residues. CDR3 sequence (DNA): TGTGCCAGCAGTCGGGACACTTTCGAGCAGTACTTC. Protein product: CASSRDTFEQYF.

The gene calls are TRBV6-4 and TRBJ2-2; TRBD2 is a possible D gene (5 bases). The ends were cut back, 6 bases at V and 4 bases at J, with 9 bases in the middle. The CDR3 loop spans 13 amino acids. Germline V CDR1 and CDR2: MRHNA, SNTAGT. CDR3 nucleotide sequence: TGTGCCAGCAGAGTAGCGCCCACCGGGGAGCTGTTTTTT. It codes for CASRVAPTGELFF.

V and J are TRBV9 and TRBJ2-3; no clear D. The length of the CDR3 is 15 residues. Trimming pared 4 bases from V and 4 bases from J, leaving 16 bases between. CDR1 SGDLS and CDR2 YYNGEE come from the germline V gene. CDR3 sequence: CASSPITQRSDTQYF. Written as DNA, the CDR3 is TGTGCCAGCAGCCCCATCACCCAAAGATCAGATACGCAGTATTTT. The whole variable domain, remainder taken from reference TRBV9 and TRBJ2-3, is DSGVTQTPKHLITATGQRVTLRCSPRSGDLSVYWYQQSLDQGLQFLIQYYNGEERAKGNILERFSAQQFPDLHSELNLSSLELGDSALYFCASSPITQRSDTQYFGPGTRLTVL.

Notes on this clone: At one of its ends the junction is not consistent with the germline gene, which may arise from a read error. The gene calls are TRBV6-6 and TRBJ1-1, with D unclear. The CDR3 has 14 amino acids. Germline V gene lookup returns CDR1 MNHNY and CDR2 SVGAGI (reference sequence). The CDR3 spells CASSDSTRNTEAFF. In DNA, the CDR3 is TGTGCCAGCAGTGACTCCACAAGGAACACTGAAGCTTTCTTT.

The gene calls are TRBV5-1 and TRBJ1-1; no clear D. The CDR3 loop spans 13 amino acids. Germline assignment: CDR1 SGHRS and CDR2 YFSETQ. V lost 0 bases and J 6 bases, leaving 9 bases between the germline ends. CDR3 protein: CASSLVPGSEAFF. As DNA, the CDR3 is TGCGCCAGCAGCTTGGTCCCAGGCTCTGAAGCTTTCTTT.

There are many counts of this clone. The rearrangement uses TRBV7-6 and TRBJ1-1; D gene ambiguous. This CDR3 spans 15 amino acids. Germline-derived CDR1 and CDR2 are SGHVS and FNYEAQ. Deletions cut 3 bases from V and 1 base from J, with 12 bases between. The chain's CDR3 is CASSLWNTRNTEAFF. CDR3 in DNA: TGTGCCAGCAGCTTGTGGAACACCAGGAACACTGAAGCTTTCTTT.